This entry describes one TCR beta chain. Its antigen specificity is not known. It has no much larger one-base neighbor in the sample; base qualities were not kept. This record belongs to a study of OX40 agonist ivuxolimab in advanced cancers. At the level of the whole study: Ivuxolimab, which targeted the costimulatory receptor OX40 (CD134), was an agonistic, fully human IgG2 monoclonal antibody. Intravenous ivuxolimab was administered to patients every 2 weeks at six dose levels: 0.01, 0.1, 0.3, 1.5, 3 and 10 mg/kg. Of the roughly 52 dose-escalation patients, hepatocellular carcinoma was present in about 20, melanoma in approximately 15, renal cell carcinoma in 9 and head and neck cancer in 9. A male proportion of under 85% and a mean age of 60 years, ranging from 23 to 79, were recorded for the dose-escalation cohort. Prior anti-PD-1, anti-PD-L1 or anti-CTLA-4 therapy was permitted, and about two fifths of dose-escalation patients had received checkpoint inhibitors. Partial responses were achieved by three dose-escalation patients, of whom one had hepatocellular carcinoma and two had cutaneous melanoma. Peripheral TCRbeta sequencing was intended to test whether TCR sequence diversity was altered and clonal T-cell expansion was caused by ivuxolimab. The monotherapy dose-escalation portion (N ≈ 55 patients) of the phase I ivuxolimab trial is reported in the paper. Results the study describes overall, beyond this receptor: In the 0.1-3.0 mg/kg groups, partial responders had among the lowest normalized peripheral clonal expansion, particularly in CD8+ T cells. The antigen specificity of the clonally expanded peripheral T cells was not determined. Low levels of normalized T-cell clonal expansion were also seen in some patients who did not respond. On average, CD8+ T cells showed more expanded clones than CD4+ T cells after ivuxolimab. At doses of 0.1 to 3.0 mg/kg, clonal expansion of both CD4+ and CD8+ T cells in blood was seen between baseline and week 6.

V loses 0 bases, J loses 4 bases, and the germline ends lie 10 bases apart. According to the germline V gene, CDR1 reads MNHEY and CDR2 reads SVGAGI. Taken from cysteine to phenylalanine, the CDR3 has 14 residues. Only the CDR3 DNA is retained, 42 bases long and in frame from the first base. For sequencing of the TCRbeta CDR3 region, genomic DNA was extracted from the sorted cells. The immunoSEQ Assay was used for sequencing of TCRbeta CDR3 regions. Not all clones reach the TCRdb copy of this immuneACCESS table, which keeps in-frame sequences only. Checked studies attribute under half of the gap to unresolved V genes and leave the rest unexplained. In all, the sample holds tens of thousands of clones, and approximately 88% of those were seen once. Together, the top ten hold under 25% of the sample. The trial excluded patients who had a history of autoimmune disease or who were on systemic immunosuppression. In every dose cohort, peripheral blood was drawn for TCR sequencing at baseline, cycle 4 day 1, and cycle 7 day 1. The samples were taken from a phase I, first-in-human, multicenter, open-label dose-escalation trial of ivuxolimab. The trial enrolled adults with locally advanced or metastatic head and neck squamous cell, hepatocellular, melanoma or renal cell carcinoma. Before TCR sequencing, CD4+ T cells and CD8+ T cells from peripheral blood were sorted into separate populations.

This clonotype was sampled from an adult with an advanced solid tumor such as melanoma, head and neck, liver or kidney cancer. This specimen was CD4+ or CD8+ T cells sorted from blood, taken in a trial of the OX40 agonist ivuxolimab. The chain uses TRBV6-5 and TRBJ2-7, with no confidently assigned D gene. The CDR3 region reads CASSYSADAYEQYF. The nucleotides read TGTGCCAGCAGTTACTCGGCCGACGCGTACGAGCAGTACTTC.